The next 25 T cell receptor beta chains were all read from a single sample in a study of cytomegalovirus exposure and HLA in healthy donors. The primer mix had 60 Vbeta and 13 Jbeta primers. Only in-frame clones appear in the TCRdb table, and some are missing; sequencing was by immunoSEQ multiplex PCR. The sample has approximately 110,000 clones, about 60% seen once. Sequenced material: PBMCs. These receptors all stem from a woman aged 30 to 39 in good health and CMV-seronegative.

The CDR3: CASSIRTSGIYEQYF. CDR3 DNA: TGTGCCAGTAGTATTAGGACTAGCGGGATCTACGAGCAGTACTTC. The chain combines TRBV19 with TRBJ2-7; 12 bases map to TRBD2. The CDR3 loop spans 15 amino acids. Per the germline V gene, CDR1 is LNHDA and CDR2 is SQIVND (reference sequence). V lost 3 bases and J lost 3; bases outside the gene matches: 3.

The V call is TRBV4-3, the J call TRBJ2-1; 9 bases are a match to TRBD2. This CDR3 region has 18 residues. With V trimmed by 0 bases and J by 2 bases, 8 bases remained unmatched. CDR1 is LGHNA, CDR2 YSLEER, per germline. CDR3 loop: CASSQDTLAGSTYNEQFF. In DNA form, the CDR3 reads TGCGCCAGCAGCCAAGATACCCTAGCGGGATCTACCTACAATGAGCAGTTCTTC.

Here the CDR3 DNA reads TGCGCCAGCAGCCAAGTAGTTTTTCCCTACAATGAGCAGTTCTTC. It codes for CASSQVVFPYNEQFF. The chain uses TRBV4-1 and TRBJ2-1; D ambiguous. Trimming removed 1 base at V and 2 bases at J, with 9 bases between. The CDR3 loop spans 15 amino acids. Germline V gene data show CDR1 as MGHRA and CDR2 as YSYEKL.

The rearrangement links TRBV7-2 to TRBJ2-1; D perhaps matches TRBD2 (6 bases). The CDR3 extends over 14 amino acids. CDR1 SGHTA and CDR2 FQGNSA come from the germline V gene. Trimming stripped 4 bases from V and 0 bases from J, with 7 bases between. CDR3 protein: CASSYSGSYNEQFF. Here the CDR3 DNA reads TGTGCCAGCAGCTATAGCGGCTCCTACAATGAGCAGTTCTTC.

J is TRBJ2-3 and V is TRBV28; D may be TRBD2 (6 bases). V was shortened by 5 bases and J by 4 bases, with 19 bases between the two germline ends. CDR3 length: 16 residues. Germline V gives CDR1 MDHEN, CDR2 SYDVKM. The CDR3 here is CASSMVETPGADTQYF. Written as DNA, the CDR3 is TGTGCCAGCAGTATGGTGGAGACACCGGGGGCAGATACGCAGTATTTT. The full variable domain, rest sourced from reference TRBV28 and TRBJ2-3, is DVKVTQSSRYLVKRTGEKVFLECVQDMDHENMFWYRQDPGLGLRLIYFSYDVKMKEKGDIPEGYSVSREKKERFSLILESASTNQTSMYLCASSMVETPGADTQYFGPGTRLTVL.

The chain is built from TRBV11-2 and TRBJ2-1; 7 nucleotides line up with TRBD1. The V segment lost 8 bases and the J segment 12 bases; nucleotides outside the gene matches: 10. This CDR3 spans 12 amino acids. Germline CDR1 SGHAT, CDR2 FQNNGV. The CDR3 sequence is CASGGQPGGQFF. The CDR3 DNA reads TGTGCCAGCGGGGGACAGCCCGGTGGGCAGTTCTTC.

The chain couples TRBV19 to TRBJ1-2; 7 bases fit TRBD1. CDR3 length: 14 amino acids. Per the germline V gene, CDR1 is LNHDA and CDR2 is SQIVND (reference sequence). Trimming removed 5 bases from V and 4 bases from J; junction bases left unmatched: 7. The CDR3 loop is CASSHRGRLYGYTF. In DNA, the CDR3 is TGTGCCAGTAGTCACAGGGGCCGGCTCTATGGCTACACCTTC.

The count of this clone is one. The rearrangement joins TRBV10-2 to TRBJ1-4; 9 nucleotides match TRBD1. Germline V gene sequence: CDR1 WSHSY, CDR2 SAAADI. After removal of 4 bases from V and 4 bases from J, the junction contained 1 base not matched to a gene. The CDR3 is 14 amino acids. DNA for the CDR3: TGCGCCAGCAGTGGGACAGGGGTTAATGAAAAACTGTTTTTT. Residues: CASSGTGVNEKLFF.

The chain uses TRBV5-1 and TRBJ2-1; 7 bases are shared with TRBD2. CDR3 length equals 17 residues. The ends lost 1 base at V and 0 bases at J; junction bases unmatched: 7. From germline, CDR1 is SGHRS and CDR2 YFSETQ. CDR3 in DNA: TGCGCCAGCAGCTTGCGCGGGGGATCCCCCTCCTACAATGAGCAGTTCTTC. Its protein product is CASSLRGGSPSYNEQFF.

The rearrangement joins TRBV6-1 to TRBJ2-3; 8 positions match TRBD2. The length of the CDR3 is 16 residues. Germline V gene sequence: CDR1 MNHNS, CDR2 SASEGT. With 4 bases clipped from V and 1 base from J, the junction kept 7 bases outside the gene matches. Here the CDR3 reads CASSAVSGTGTDTQYF. CDR3 DNA sequence: TGTGCCAGCAGTGCAGTTAGCGGGACCGGCACAGATACGCAGTATTTT.

This clone was observed a few times. CDR3 sequence reads: CAISAAGDQPQHF. CDR3 DNA sequence: TGTGCCATCAGTGCGGCAGGGGATCAGCCCCAGCATTTT. V is TRBV10-3 and J is TRBJ1-5; D is perhaps TRBD1 (6 bases). This CDR3 is built from 13 residues. V was pared by 4 bases and J by 5 bases, with 9 bases between. Germline V gene lookup returns CDR1 ENHRY and CDR2 SYGVKD.

The J gene is TRBJ1-5, the V gene TRBV9; maybe TRBD1 (5 bases). The V and J ends lost 0 bases and 2 bases respectively, with 9 bases between them. CDR1 and CDR2 from the germline V gene are SGDLS and YYNGEE. This CDR3 is built from 15 residues. CDR3 amino acids: CASSVGGRGNQPQHF. CDR3 DNA sequence: TGTGCCAGCAGCGTAGGGGGCCGGGGCAATCAGCCCCAGCATTTT.

J is TRBJ2-7 and V is TRBV5-6; 8 nucleotides align to TRBD1. J was trimmed by 3 bases and V by 4 bases; bases with no gene match: 6. Germline V CDR1 and CDR2: SGHDT, YYEEEE. CDR3 length equals 14 residues. The CDR3 sequence is CASSLWDRHYEQYF. The CDR3 region has the DNA TGTGCCAGCAGCCTCTGGGACAGGCACTACGAGCAGTACTTC.

In this sample, this clone turned up a few times. V is TRBV7-9 and J is TRBJ2-1; TRBD2 agrees at 11 bases. The CDR3 extends over 15 amino acids. After removal of 6 bases from V and 4 bases from J, the junction contained 5 bases not matched to a gene. Looked up from germline, CDR1 is SEHNR and CDR2 is FQNEAQ (reference sequence). This CDR3 reads CASSQTSGVYNEQFF. The CDR3 DNA sequence: TGTGCCAGCAGTCAGACTAGCGGGGTTTACAATGAGCAGTTCTTC.

The genes are TRBV7-3 and TRBJ2-1; the D is unclear. Germline-derived CDR1 and CDR2 are SGHTA and FQGTGA. Trimming cost V 3 bases and J 5 bases, with 8 bases left between them. The CDR3 covers 13 residues. DNA of the CDR3: TGTGCCAGCAGCTTCTCCGAGAACAATGAGCAGTTCTTC. The encoded protein is CASSFSENNEQFF.

The chain carries TRBV28 and TRBJ2-3; 12 nucleotides line up with TRBD2. The trim removed 8 bases at V and 9 bases at J, leaving 9 bases unmatched. CDR1 MDHEN and CDR2 SYDVKM come from the germline V gene. The CDR3 consists of 14 residues. CDR3 loop: CASSRTSGIVTQYF. For the CDR3, the DNA is TGTGCCAGCTCAAGGACTAGCGGGATAGTAACGCAGTATTTT.

This clone was counted a few times. The rearrangement joins TRBV7-3 to TRBJ1-1, with D possibly matching TRBD1 (5 bases). The V gene's germline CDR1 is SGHTA and CDR2 FQGTGA. V lost 2 bases and J lost 0, with 22 bases in between. CDR3 length equals 19 residues. CDR3 in DNA: TGTGCCAGCAGCTTATCATCCGGGGGATGGGGGAGCATGAACACTGAAGCTTTCTTT. Translating gives CASSLSSGGWGSMNTEAFF.

The chain combines TRBV5-1 with TRBJ2-5; TRBD2 agrees at 7 bases. Germline V lookup: CDR1 SGHRS, CDR2 YFSETQ. This CDR3 region has 17 residues. V was clipped by 4 bases and J by 4 bases; unmatched bases: 16. Written as DNA, the CDR3 is TGCGCCAGCAGCCCGGAGGGGAGGGAGAGTCGCGGAGAGACCCAGTACTTC. Protein product: CASSPEGRESRGETQYF.

This chain connects TRBV6-4 to TRBJ2-1; a possible D gene is TRBD1 (6 bases). Trimming removed 2 bases at V and 11 bases at J, with 19 bases between. The CDR3 runs 15 residues. Germline V gene data show CDR1 as MRHNA and CDR2 as SNTAGT. CDR3 amino acids: CASSDVQTGSEQQFF. CDR3 bases: TGTGCCAGCAGTGACGTACAAACAGGGTCCGAGCAGCAGTTCTTC.

The chain uses TRBV9 and TRBJ2-3; tentative D call: TRBD1 (6 bases). The CDR3 covers 14 residues. From germline, CDR1 is SGDLS and CDR2 YYNGEE. V shed 4 bases and J shed 2 bases, with 11 bases lying between them. The CDR3 bases are TGTGCCAGCAGCTCGGACAGAAACACAGATACGCAGTATTTT. Translation gives CASSSDRNTDTQYF. Combining the CDR3 with reference TRBV9 and TRBJ2-3 gives the whole variable domain DSGVTQTPKHLITATGQRVTLRCSPRSGDLSVYWYQQSLDQGLQFLIQYYNGEERAKGNILERFSAQQFPDLHSELNLSSLELGDSALYFCASSSDRNTDTQYFGPGTRLTVL.

CDR3 protein: CASSLGTSGSSEQFF. The CDR3 coding sequence is TGCGCCAGCAGCTTGGGGACTAGCGGGAGTAGTGAGCAGTTCTTC. This chain connects TRBV5-1 to TRBJ2-1; 13 bases fit TRBD2. In germline, CDR1 is SGHRS, CDR2 YFSETQ. V was pared by 0 bases and J by 9 bases, with 3 bases of the junction left unmatched. The CDR3 loop spans 15 amino acids.

Only a few counts were recorded for this clone. V gene TRBV4-2 combines with J gene TRBJ2-3, with 10 bases lining up with TRBD2. The V gene end was trimmed by 6 bases and the J gene end by 6 bases; junction bases not matched to a gene: 12. The CDR3 covers 16 residues. The germline V gene has CDR1 LGHNA and CDR2 YNFKEQ. The CDR3 DNA is TGTGCCAGCAGTCGGACCGCTAGCGGGAGATTGGATACGCAGTATTTT. It yields the protein CASSRTASGRLDTQYF.

The genes are TRBV27 and TRBJ2-7; tentatively, D is TRBD2 (5 bases). CDR3 length: 12 amino acids. The V gene's germline CDR1 is MNHEY and CDR2 SMNVEV (reference sequence). The ends were cut back, 2 bases at V and 4 bases at J, with 6 bases in the middle. CDR3 region: CASSLGEYEQYF. The CDR3 coding sequence is TGTGCCAGCAGTTTAGGGGAGTACGAGCAGTACTTC.

This chain connects TRBV27 to TRBJ2-2; 9 nucleotides agree with TRBD1. J gave up 4 bases and V 6 bases, and 12 bases lay outside the gene matches. Germline V gene lookup returns CDR1 MNHEY and CDR2 SMNVEV (reference sequence). The CDR3 has 17 amino acids. Here the CDR3 reads CASSSPLQGATTGELFF. The CDR3 DNA reads TGTGCCAGCAGCTCACCGTTACAGGGGGCGACCACCGGGGAGCTGTTTTTT.

This clone was counted a few times. The chain has TRBV4-2 and TRBJ1-6; D not certain. The CDR3 runs 15 residues. Trimming shortened V by 0 bases and J by 5 bases, and 8 bases separated the two germline ends. Germline V gene sequence: CDR1 LGHNA, CDR2 YNFKEQ. Here the CDR3 reads CASSQEPVNNSPLHF. The CDR3 nucleotides are TGTGCCAGCAGCCAAGAACCAGTGAATAATTCACCCCTCCACTTT.